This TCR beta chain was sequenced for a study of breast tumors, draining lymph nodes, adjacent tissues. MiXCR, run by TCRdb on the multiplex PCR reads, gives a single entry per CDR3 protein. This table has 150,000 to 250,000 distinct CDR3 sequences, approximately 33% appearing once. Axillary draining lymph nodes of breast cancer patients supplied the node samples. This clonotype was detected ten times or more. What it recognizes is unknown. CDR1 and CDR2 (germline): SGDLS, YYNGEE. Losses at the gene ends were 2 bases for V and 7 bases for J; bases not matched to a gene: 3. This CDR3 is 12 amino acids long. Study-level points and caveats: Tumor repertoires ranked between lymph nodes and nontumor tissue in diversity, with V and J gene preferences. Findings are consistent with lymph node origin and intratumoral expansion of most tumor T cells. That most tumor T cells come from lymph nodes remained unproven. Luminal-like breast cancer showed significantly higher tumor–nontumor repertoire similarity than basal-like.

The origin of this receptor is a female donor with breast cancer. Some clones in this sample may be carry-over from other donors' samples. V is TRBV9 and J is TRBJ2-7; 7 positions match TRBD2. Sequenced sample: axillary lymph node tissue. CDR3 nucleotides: TGTGCCAGCAGCGTGGGGGGAGGGGAGCAGTACTTC. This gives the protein CASSVGGGEQYF. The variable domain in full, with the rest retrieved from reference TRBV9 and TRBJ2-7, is DSGVTQTPKHLITATGQRVTLRCSPRSGDLSVYWYQQSLDQGLQFLIQYYNGEERAKGNILERFSAQQFPDLHSELNLSSLELGDSALYFCASSVGGGEQYFGPGTRLTVT.